The present T cell receptor beta chain was sequenced within a study of OX40 agonist ivuxolimab in advanced cancers. The CDR3 extends over 17 amino acids. Germline assignment: CDR1 MDHEN and CDR2 SYDVKM. V was trimmed by 4 bases and J by 2 bases, leaving 15 bases between them. Assay: immunoSEQ multiplex PCR; the TCRdb copy retains only in-frame clones and omits some. The sample has around 60,000 clones; roughly 87% are singletons. The clonotype originates from an adult with an advanced solid tumor such as melanoma, head and neck, liver or kidney cancer. The source material was CD4+ or CD8+ T cells sorted from blood, sampled in a trial of the OX40 agonist ivuxolimab. This chain joins TRBV28 and TRBJ2-6, with D perhaps TRBD1 (5 bases). The CDR3 here is CASSSGQGVTGANVLTF. For the CDR3, the DNA is TGTGCCAGCAGTTCTGGGCAGGGTGTCACTGGGGCCAACGTCCTGACTTTC.